The entry below gives a single TCR beta chain sequence along with its context. What it binds is unknown. Germline V gene sequence: CDR1 GTSNPN, CDR2 SVGIG (reference sequence). V lost 2 bases to trimming and J lost 7 bases, with 15 bases between them. The CDR3 contains 14 residues. TCRdb's table, derived via immunoSEQ multiplex PCR, lists solely in-frame clones and lacks some. Of about 120,000 clones in the sample, roughly 89% are singletons; the top ten hold about 1.1%. This sample is drawn from a study of cytomegalovirus exposure and HLA in healthy donors. Whole-study findings and limits: Usually a TCR sequence was rare, but some public TCRs were found in many donors.

Sequenced: PBMCs. This sequence was found in a woman under 30 in good health and CMV-seronegative. The chain has TRBV30 and TRBJ1-3; TRBD1 is a possible D gene (5 bases). DNA for the CDR3: TGTGCCTGGAGTCTAAACACCCCAGGGAACACCATATATTTT. Its translation: CAWSLNTPGNTIYF.